This T cell receptor beta chain was identified during a study of cytomegalovirus exposure and HLA in healthy donors. Remarks on this clone: The target antigen is unknown.

The CDR3 length is 15 residues. Germline CDR1 is SGHTS and CDR2 is YDEGEE. V dropped 0 bases and J dropped 2; count of bases not matched to a gene: 1. PCR used 60 Vbeta primers and 13 Jbeta primers. The method was immunoSEQ multiplex PCR; TCRdb's version includes in-frame clones alone and lacks a portion of them. The table lists about 160,000 clones, around 69% of them singletons. The study, taken as a whole, reports: Per published accounts, TCR beta sequences correctly predicted the HLA-A and HLA-B alleles of most subjects. The majority of CMV-associated TCR beta chains were reported as apparently HLA-restricted in a later analysis.

Material: PBMCs. This sequence joins TRBV5-8 and TRBJ2-3, with 9 bases that match TRBD1. The clonotype was recovered from a man between 60 and 70 years old in good health and CMV-seronegative. The CDR3, as DNA: TGTGCCAGCAGCTTGGGGGACAGGGCCACAGATACGCAGTATTTT. Encoded protein: CASSLGDRATDTQYF.